These T cell receptor beta chains were read from a single sample in a study of human T cells and chemical hapten exposure. TCRdb itself ran the RACE reads through MiXCR, one entry per CDR3 protein. The sample lists about 260,000 distinct CDR3 sequences, about 9.4% occurring once. Specimen: whole blood, collected in connection with sensitization to the hapten diphenylcyclopropenone (DPC). The receptors shown here come from a woman between 35 and 50 years old with alopecia areata. Some clones in this sample may be carry-over from other donors' samples. Both conserved end residues are part of each CDR3. Each record gives: D gene, clone size, V gene, J gene, CDR3 DNA, CDR3 protein. A D gene is named only where the DNA matches it firmly. Expanded clones are given a class, and other clones once, few, many or no size at all.

>TRBD1|.|TRBV6-5|TRBJ1-1
TGTGCCAGCAGTTACTCGAAGGGGGCAGTCACTGAAGCTTTCTTT
CASSYSKGAVTEAFF
>.|.|TRBV28|TRBJ1-6
TGTGCCAGCTTCTCCCACTCCTATAATTCACCCCTCCACTTT
CASFSHSYNSPLHF
>.|.|TRBV28|TRBJ1-1
TGTGCCAGCAGCAGAACAGGGCGTGGGGAAGCTTTCTTT
CASSRTGRGEAFF
>.|.|TRBV6-2/TRBV6-3|TRBJ1-5
TGTGCCAGCAGTTACGGGGGAAGGCCCCAGCATTTT
CASSYGGRPQHF
>TRBD1|.|TRBV4-3|TRBJ1-2
TGCGCCAGCAGCCGAGAACAGGGGGGAGGCTATGGCTACACCTTC
CASSREQGGGYGYTF
>.|.|TRBV6-1|TRBJ1-2
TGTGCCAGCAGTGAAGAGCAGGCGGGCAGGCAGAGATATGGCTACACCTTC
CASSEEQAGRQRYGYTF
>.|few|TRBV29-1|TRBJ1-4
TGCAGCGTTGGGGACGTTAAATGGGGACGGCTGTTTTTT
CSVGDVKWGRLFF
>.|many|TRBV6-2/TRBV6-3|TRBJ1-1
TGTGCCAGCAGGGCCTTAGACGTGCGGAGGGCTTTCTTT
CASRALDVRRAFF
>.|many|TRBV12-3/TRBV12-4|TRBJ2-2
TGTGCCAGCAGGCCGAGAGGGGGGAACACCGGGGAGCTGTTTTTT
CASRPRGGNTGELFF
>.|few|TRBV7-2|TRBJ2-5
TGTGCCAGCAGCCCCTACCACCAGTCCGAGACCCAGTACTTC
CASSPYHQSETQYF
>.|many|TRBV5-1|TRBJ1-1
TGCGCCAGCAGCTTGGAGTGGGGGTTAACTGAAGCTTTCTTT
CASSLEWGLTEAFF
>TRBD2|few|TRBV10-3|TRBJ2-1
TGTGCCATCAGTCCTGGACTAGCCGCCTCCTACAATGAGCAGTTCTTC
CAISPGLAASYNEQFF
>.|.|TRBV28|TRBJ1-4
TGTGCCAGCAGTTTACAGACACCGCGGGAACTGTTTTTT
CASSLQTPRELFF
>.|.|TRBV7-6|TRBJ2-6
TGTGCCAGCAGCTTAAATGGGGCCTCTGGGGCCAACGTCCTGACTTTC
CASSLNGASGANVLTF
>TRBD2|.|TRBV7-9|TRBJ2-4
TGTGCCAGCAGCTTGGTAAAAGCGGGGCAGACCAAAAACATTCAGTACTTC
CASSLVKAGQTKNIQYF
>TRBD2|.|TRBV6-2/TRBV6-3|TRBJ2-1
TGTGCCAGCAGTTACTTCCAGCGGGAGGGCCGGGTCTTC
CASSYFQREGRVF
>TRBD1|few|TRBV4-1|TRBJ2-7
TGCGCCAGCAGCCGAAGACAGGGCTACGAGCAGTACTTC
CASSRRQGYEQYF
>TRBD1|many|TRBV27|TRBJ1-5
TGTGCCAGCAGTGACAGGGGCAATCAGCCCCAGCATTTT
CASSDRGNQPQHF
>.|many|TRBV4-2|TRBJ2-2
TGTGCCAGCAGCCAAGTGGGGGCCGCGAACACCGGGGAGCTGTTTTTT
CASSQVGAANTGELFF
>.|.|TRBV2|TRBJ1-5
TGTGCCAGCAGTGAATACGGGGAGACGGGAGGCAATCAGCCCCAGCATTTT
CASSEYGETGGNQPQHF
>TRBD1|.|TRBV6-5|TRBJ2-3
TGTGCCAGCAGTAGGGACAGGGCGAGCACAGATACGCAGTATTTT
CASSRDRASTDTQYF
>.|.|TRBV20-1|TRBJ2-7
TGCAGTGCTCGAAGGTTCGACGAGCAGTACTTC
CSARRFDEQYF
>.|few|TRBV18|TRBJ1-1
TGTGCCAGCTCACCACTGAGTCCCCAAGGGGACACTGAAGCTTTCTTT
CASSPLSPQGDTEAFF
>TRBD2|few|TRBV20-1|TRBJ2-5
TGCAGTGCTAGTTTGACTAGCAAAGAGACCCAGTACTTC
CSASLTSKETQYF
>TRBD1|.|TRBV5-1|TRBJ2-2
TGCGCCAGCAGCTGGACAGGCCAAAAGGGCGGGGAGCTGTTTTTT
CASSWTGQKGGELFF
>.|.|TRBV28|TRBJ1-4
TGTGCCATCGGATCGGGGGGCAGCGGTAATGAAAAACTGTTTTTT
CAIGSGGSGNEKLFF
>.|many|TRBV28|TRBJ2-4
TGTGCCAGCAGTCCAGCACTAGCCAAAAACATTCAGTACTTC
CASSPALAKNIQYF
>.|few|TRBV28|TRBJ2-7
TGTGCCAGCAGTTTTACTGATTCCTACGAGCAGTACTTC
CASSFTDSYEQYF
>TRBD2|once|TRBV5-1|TRBJ2-3
TGCGCCAGCAGCGTAGGACTAGCGCAAGGCACAGATACGCAGTATTTT
CASSVGLAQGTDTQYF
>TRBD1|.|TRBV20-1|TRBJ1-2
TGCAGTGCTCCCGGGACAGGGCCACATGGCTACACCTTC
CSAPGTGPHGYTF
>.|many|TRBV4-3|TRBJ2-5
TGCGCCAGCAGCCAAGCAGGGGTTCGTGAGACCCAGTACTTC
CASSQAGVRETQYF
>TRBD2|many|TRBV28|TRBJ2-2
TGTGCCAGCAGTTTGACCTTGGGCTTAGCGGGAGATACCGGGGAGCTGTTTTTT
CASSLTLGLAGDTGELFF
>TRBD1|.|TRBV6-5|TRBJ2-1
TGTGCCAGCAGTTATGGGACAGGGACCTACAATGAGCAGTTCTTC
CASSYGTGTYNEQFF
>TRBD2|.|TRBV28|TRBJ2-7
TGTGCCAGCCAAACTCCCCGGGACTATTCCTACGAGCAGTACTTC
CASQTPRDYSYEQYF
>.|few|TRBV10-3|TRBJ1-5
TGTGCCATCAGTGAGTCGACAGTGAGCAATCAGCCCCAGCATTTT
CAISESTVSNQPQHF
>TRBD1|.|TRBV10-3|TRBJ2-3
TGTGCCATCAGTGAGGACAGGGGGTTTAGCACAGATACGCAGTATTTT
CAISEDRGFSTDTQYF
>.|.|TRBV7-9|TRBJ1-2
TGTGCCAGCAGCCCCCGGGGAACTAACTATGGCTACACCTTC
CASSPRGTNYGYTF